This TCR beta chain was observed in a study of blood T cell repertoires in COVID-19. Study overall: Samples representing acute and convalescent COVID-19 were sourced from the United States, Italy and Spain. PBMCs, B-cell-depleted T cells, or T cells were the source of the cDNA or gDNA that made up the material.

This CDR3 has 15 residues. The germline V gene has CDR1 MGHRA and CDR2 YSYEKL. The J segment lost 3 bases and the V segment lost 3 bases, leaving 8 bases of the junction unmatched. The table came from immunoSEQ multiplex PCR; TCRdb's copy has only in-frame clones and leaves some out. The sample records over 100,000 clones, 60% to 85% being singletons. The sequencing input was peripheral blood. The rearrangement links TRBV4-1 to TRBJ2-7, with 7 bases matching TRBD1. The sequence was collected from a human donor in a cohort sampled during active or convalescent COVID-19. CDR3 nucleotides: TGCGCCAGCAGCCAGGCCGACCACAGGGGCTACGAGCAGTACTTC. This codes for CASSQADHRGYEQYF.